This T cell receptor (beta chain) derives from a study of blood T cell repertoires in COVID-19. Original analysis: How many nucleated cells were present was estimated from reference gene primer amplification. Libraries were prepared by immunoSEQ multiplex PCR; TCRdb keeps only in-frame clonotypes and omits some of them. Clone size and V and J calls were adopted from that table, with D and trimming inferred from the DNA. In the table there are a few hundred thousand clones, 70% to 90% of which are singletons. The TCR originated in a woman aged 25 to 45 with active or convalescent COVID-19. Material for sequencing was peripheral blood.

The CDR3 region has the DNA TGCGCCAGCAGCCAAGATATTAGGGGCCCCACTAACTATGGCTACACCTTC. Translation gives CASSQDIRGPTNYGYTF. The chain combines TRBV4-3 with TRBJ1-2; D is perhaps TRBD1 (5 bases). Trimming took 0 bases from V and 0 from J, leaving 14 bases between them. The CDR3 is 17 amino acids. Germline V gives CDR1 LGHNA, CDR2 YSLEER.